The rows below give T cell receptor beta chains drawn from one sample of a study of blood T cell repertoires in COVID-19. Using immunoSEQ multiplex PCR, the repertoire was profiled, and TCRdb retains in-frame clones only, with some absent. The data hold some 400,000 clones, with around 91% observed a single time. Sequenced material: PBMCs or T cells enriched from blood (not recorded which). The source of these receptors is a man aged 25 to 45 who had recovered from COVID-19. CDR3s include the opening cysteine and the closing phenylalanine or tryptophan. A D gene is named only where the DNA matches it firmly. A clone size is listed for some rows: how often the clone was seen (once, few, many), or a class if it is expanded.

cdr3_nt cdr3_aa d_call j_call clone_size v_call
TGTGCCAGCGGCGTCCTAGCAATGCCCTACAATGAGCAGTTCTTC CASGVLAMPYNEQFF . TRBJ2-1 . TRBV28
TGTGCCAGCAACGGACTAGCGGGAGGGTACAATGAGCAGTTCTTC CASNGLAGGYNEQFF TRBD2 TRBJ2-1 . TRBV28
TGTGCCAGCAGCCAAGATTTAGCAGGCGGGAGGACCGGCGTGCAGTACTTC CASSQDLAGGRTGVQYF TRBD2 TRBJ2-7 . TRBV14
TGTGCCAGCAGCTTAGCCGGTAGCGGCGCCTCCTACGAGCAGTACTTC CASSLAGSGASYEQYF . TRBJ2-7 . TRBV11-1
TGTGCCTGGAGTGTAGGGGGGGAACAAGATACGCAGTATTTT CAWSVGGEQDTQYF . TRBJ2-3 . TRBV30
TGTGCCAGCAGCAAAGCCGAACCCGGAACAGGGCCGGGGCAGTTCTTC CASSKAEPGTGPGQFF . TRBJ2-1 . TRBV21-1
TGTGCCTGGAGTGGAGGGGATACGCAGTATTTT CAWSGGDTQYF . TRBJ2-3 . TRBV30
TGTGCCAGCAGCTTTATGGGACAACCATCCTACGAGCAGTACTTC CASSFMGQPSYEQYF . TRBJ2-7 . TRBV11-2
TGTGCCAGCAGTTTCCCAAATTCACCCCTCCACTTT CASSFPNSPLHF . TRBJ1-6 . TRBV27
TGTGCCAGCAGTTTTGGGGGAGGTGGGGAATCGACCAAACGAGGCTACACCTTC CASSFGGGGESTKRGYTF . TRBJ1-2 . TRBV28
TGTGCCAGCAGCCCCGGGACAGGGCCTGAAGCTTTCTTT CASSPGTGPEAFF TRBD1 TRBJ1-1 . TRBV3-1/TRBV3-2
TGTGCCAGCATGGGTAGCGGGAGCCCTGGGGAGCTGTTTTTT CASMGSGSPGELFF TRBD2 TRBJ2-2 . TRBV2
TGTGCCAGCAGGGCAGGGGCTGGAGAGACCCAGTACTTC CASRAGAGETQYF . TRBJ2-5 . TRBV7-9
TGCGCCAGCAGCTTGGGGCCTCACACAGCTAACTATGGCTACACCTTC CASSLGPHTANYGYTF . TRBJ1-2 . TRBV5-1
TGTGCCAGTCGAATTTCGGGGACAGCGGACTCTGGAAACACCATATATTTT CASRISGTADSGNTIYF TRBD1 TRBJ1-3 . TRBV19
TGTGCCAGTAGTATTAGTGTGGCTGAAGCTTTCTTT CASSISVAEAFF . TRBJ1-1 . TRBV19
TGTGCCAGCAGTTTCTCGGGGGGGACGCCCCAGCATTTT CASSFSGGTPQHF . TRBJ1-5 . TRBV27
TGTGCCAGCAGGCGACTAGCGGTCCAAGAGACCCAGTACTTC CASRRLAVQETQYF TRBD2 TRBJ2-5 . TRBV6-5
TGTGCCAGCAGTTTTCAGGGGGCATCAGATACGCAGTATTTT CASSFQGASDTQYF TRBD1 TRBJ2-3 . TRBV28
TGTGCCACCAGTGATTCGGGCAATCAGCCCCAGCATTTT CATSDSGNQPQHF . TRBJ1-5 once TRBV24-1
TGTGCCAGCAGTCCAGGTGGCTATGGCTACACCTTC CASSPGGYGYTF . TRBJ1-2 . TRBV28
TGTGCCAGCAGCCAAGGGCAGACTAGCGGGAGCGCAGATACGCAGTATTTT CASSQGQTSGSADTQYF TRBD2 TRBJ2-3 once TRBV14
TGTGCCAGCAGCTTGGACCACCTAGCGGGGACGAACACCGGGGAGCTGTTTTTT CASSLDHLAGTNTGELFF TRBD2 TRBJ2-2 . TRBV7-2
TGTGCCTGGAAGGGATGGGGACAGGGAAATTCACCCCTCCACTTT CAWKGWGQGNSPLHF TRBD1 TRBJ1-6 few TRBV30
TGTGCCAGCACTCCCTCGGCAGGGGCCTACTCTGGAAACACCATATATTTT CASTPSAGAYSGNTIYF . TRBJ1-3 . TRBV28
TGTGCCTGGACAGACTCCTATGGCTACACCTTC CAWTDSYGYTF . TRBJ1-2 . TRBV30
TGTGCCAGTAGTATAGTCAGCGGGGGGACCTACGAGCAGTACTTC CASSIVSGGTYEQYF TRBD2 TRBJ2-7 . TRBV19
TGCGCCAGCAGCCGGACAGGGGGCAATCAGCCCCAGCATTTT CASSRTGGNQPQHF TRBD1 TRBJ1-5 . TRBV5-1
TGTGCCAGCAGCTCAAGGGGGCCATACACTGAAGCTTTCTTT CASSSRGPYTEAFF TRBD1 TRBJ1-1 . TRBV7-2
TGCGCCAGCAGGCAAGGACAGAACACCGGGGAGCTGTTTTTT CASRQGQNTGELFF . TRBJ2-2 . TRBV5-1
TGCGCCAGCAGCTTGGCCGTCAGGACAAGCACAGATACGCAGTATTTT CASSLAVRTSTDTQYF . TRBJ2-3 . TRBV5-1
TGTGCCTGGAGTATAGCGGGAGGGCCCGGGGAGCTGTTTTTT CAWSIAGGPGELFF TRBD2 TRBJ2-2 . TRBV30
TGTGCCAGTAGGCGGCTAGCGGGAGCCCCCAGGCAGTTCTTC CASRRLAGAPRQFF TRBD2 TRBJ2-1 . TRBV19
TGTGCCAGCAGCTTAGCGCAGGGGCTGAACACTGAAGCTTTCTTT CASSLAQGLNTEAFF . TRBJ1-1 . TRBV7-2
TGTGCCAGTAGTCCAGCCCTCGGGAGCATGTACACCGGGGAGCTGTTTTTT CASSPALGSMYTGELFF . TRBJ2-2 . TRBV19
TGTGCCAGCACGAGGACTAGCTTGGCCGGGGAGCTGTTTTTT CASTRTSLAGELFF TRBD2 TRBJ2-2 . TRBV6-5
TGCGCCAGCAGTGAGTGGGGGGGAGGCGAGCAGTACTTC CASSEWGGGEQYF TRBD2 TRBJ2-7 . TRBV10-2
TGTGCCACCAGAGGCTCCCACACTAGTTTCGAGCAGTTCTTC CATRGSHTSFEQFF . TRBJ2-1 . TRBV24-1
TGTGCCAGCAGCTTAAAGCTAGCGGGAGTGGGAGATACGCAGTATTTT CASSLKLAGVGDTQYF TRBD2 TRBJ2-3 . TRBV11-2
TGTGCCAGCACCCTACCTAGCGGGGGGGACTACGAGCAGTACTTC CASTLPSGGDYEQYF TRBD2 TRBJ2-7 . TRBV6-5
TGTGCCAGCTCACCACCTCTCTGGCTAGCGGGTAGCCGGACCGGGGAGCTGTTTTTT CASSPPLWLAGSRTGELFF TRBD2 TRBJ2-2 . TRBV18
TGTGCCAGCAGCTTTACAGGGGGTACCTACGAGCAGTACTTC CASSFTGGTYEQYF TRBD1 TRBJ2-7 once TRBV7-9
TGTGCCAGCAGCCAACACAGTTCGAACACTGAAGCTTTCTTT CASSQHSSNTEAFF . TRBJ1-1 . TRBV3-1/TRBV3-2
TGTGCCAGCAGTTACTCGAGGCCGGGGAACACTGAAGCTTTCTTT CASSYSRPGNTEAFF . TRBJ1-1 . TRBV6-5
TGTGCCAGTAGGGGGACAGGGGCGAACACTGAAGCTTTCTTT CASRGTGANTEAFF TRBD1 TRBJ1-1 . TRBV19
TGTGCCAGCAGCCAAGATGACGCGGGAGGGCCCTCCTACGAGCAGTACTTC CASSQDDAGGPSYEQYF TRBD2 TRBJ2-7 . TRBV3-1/TRBV3-2
TGTGCCAGTAGCTTTAAGACAGGGGAAGCTTTCTTT CASSFKTGEAFF TRBD1 TRBJ1-1 . TRBV19
TGTGCCAGCAGTACCCGGGACAGGGATTACGAGCAGTACTTC CASSTRDRDYEQYF TRBD1 TRBJ2-7 . TRBV6-5
TGTGCCATAAGGAGGGACAGGGCTGGCTACACCTTC CAIRRDRAGYTF TRBD1 TRBJ1-2 few TRBV28
TGTGCCAGCAGTGAAGCCGGGACAGCCCCCAAGCCCCAGCATTTT CASSEAGTAPKPQHF TRBD1 TRBJ1-5 . TRBV6-1
TGCGCCAGCAGCATGAGCCGGGACAGGGGAGAAAAACTGTTTTTT CASSMSRDRGEKLFF TRBD1 TRBJ1-4 . TRBV5-1
TGTGCCAGCAGCCCTCAGGGGGACAGGGTCGGCGAGCAGTACTTC CASSPQGDRVGEQYF TRBD1 TRBJ2-7 . TRBV7-2
TGTGCCAGCAGTTACTCGACGCAGGACACTGAAGCTTTCTTT CASSYSTQDTEAFF . TRBJ1-1 . TRBV6-5
TGCGCCAGCAGCCAAGAAAGGGGACAGGGGAACACTGAAGCTTTCTTT CASSQERGQGNTEAFF TRBD1 TRBJ1-1 . TRBV4-1
TGTGCCAGCAGCTTCGGGCAGGGTGGAGAAAAACTGTTTTTT CASSFGQGGEKLFF . TRBJ1-4 . TRBV7-9